Listed below are T cell receptor beta chains from one sample, sequenced in a study of shared clonotypes between healthy human individuals. Clones were read by immunoSEQ multiplex PCR, and TCRdb kept only the in-frame ones, dropping some. The table lists hundreds of thousands of clones, about 96% of them singletons. Sequences were obtained from naive CD4+ T cells sorted from blood. The source of these receptors is a woman younger than 45 in good health. Both conserved end residues are part of each CDR3. Size tells how often a clone was seen (once, few, many) or the class of an expanded clone, and some rows leave it out.

abundance,v_gene,j_gene,CDR3aa
few,TRBV21-1,TRBJ2-7,CASRSHPEQYF
once,TRBV15,TRBJ1-2,CATSRVVQGEPFGVRNYGYTF
.,TRBV19,TRBJ2-1,CASSRSITGTGDHEQFF
.,TRBV5-1,TRBJ2-3,CASSLDGLAGTDTQYF
.,TRBV10-2,TRBJ1-5,CASSDRGAGNQPQHF
.,TRBV29-1,TRBJ2-7,CSVGLPGQGAGEQYF
.,TRBV28,TRBJ2-7,CASSNYRGGFNSYEQYF
.,TRBV27,TRBJ2-5,CASSLGETQYF
.,TRBV7-2,.,CASSFKTGLSSYEQYF
.,TRBV9,TRBJ1-6,CASSVSGSYNSPLHF
.,TRBV5-1,TRBJ1-2,CASSKTGEAYTF
.,TRBV5-1,TRBJ2-5,CASSLERESETQYF
.,TRBV5-4,TRBJ1-1,CASSLEAGGDTEAFF
.,TRBV11-3,TRBJ2-1,CASSLDDRGQFF
.,TRBV18,TRBJ2-2,CASSPETGVTGELFF
.,TRBV6-1,TRBJ2-7,CASSEVNPPHEQYF
.,TRBV19,TRBJ2-3,CASTRRGSGRGDTQYF
.,TRBV27,TRBJ2-7,CASRTGGSLYEQYF
once,TRBV18,TRBJ2-3,CASSPPAGTDTQYF
.,TRBV7-9,TRBJ1-2,CASSPVIPNYGYTF
.,TRBV28,TRBJ1-5,CASSLGWQPQHF
.,TRBV5-1,TRBJ2-5,CASSPDNQETQYF
once,TRBV2,TRBJ1-5,CASSADMDSNQPQHF
once,TRBV5-4,TRBJ2-7,CASSSVYEQYF
.,TRBV7-9,TRBJ1-1,CASSQNGGLMNTEAFF
.,TRBV28,TRBJ2-2,CASSLGLAGGTGELFF
.,TRBV20-1,TRBJ1-1,CSALGPVGAFF
.,TRBV7-3,TRBJ1-4,CASSLTGQGNEKLFF
.,TRBV11-2,TRBJ1-3,CASSARGGTPSGNTIYF
.,TRBV29-1,TRBJ2-7,CSVEVGGLRHEQYF
once,TRBV27,TRBJ1-1,CASTGWNTEAFF
.,TRBV30,TRBJ2-6,CAWRSFSGANVLTF
.,TRBV6-4,TRBJ2-1,CASSLQGLAGNNEQFF